The T cell receptor beta chain described here comes from a study of blood T cell repertoires in COVID-19. Whole-study context: Collection of acute and convalescent COVID-19 samples took place in the United States, Italy and Spain. From T cells, B-cell-depleted T cells, or PBMCs came the material, which was cDNA or gDNA.

Authors' analysis steps: Estimated nucleated cell counts came from reference gene primer amplification. Some clones are missing from TCRdb's copy, which holds only in-frame ones; the method was immunoSEQ multiplex PCR. The V and J calls and clone size are taken from that table; D and trimming were inferred from the DNA. The table has about 110,000 clones, about 88% seen once. Germline lookup yields CDR1 SGHRS and CDR2 YFSETQ. Trimming cost V 4 bases and J 2 bases, with 14 bases left between them. This CDR3 comprises 15 residues. J is TRBJ2-3 and V is TRBV5-1; no clear D gene. This TCR derives from a man aged 40-50 years with acute or convalescent COVID-19. The source material was peripheral blood. CDR3 sequence reads: CASSRTDPSTDTQYF. CDR3 bases: TGCGCCAGCAGCAGAACAGATCCTTCCACAGATACGCAGTATTTT.